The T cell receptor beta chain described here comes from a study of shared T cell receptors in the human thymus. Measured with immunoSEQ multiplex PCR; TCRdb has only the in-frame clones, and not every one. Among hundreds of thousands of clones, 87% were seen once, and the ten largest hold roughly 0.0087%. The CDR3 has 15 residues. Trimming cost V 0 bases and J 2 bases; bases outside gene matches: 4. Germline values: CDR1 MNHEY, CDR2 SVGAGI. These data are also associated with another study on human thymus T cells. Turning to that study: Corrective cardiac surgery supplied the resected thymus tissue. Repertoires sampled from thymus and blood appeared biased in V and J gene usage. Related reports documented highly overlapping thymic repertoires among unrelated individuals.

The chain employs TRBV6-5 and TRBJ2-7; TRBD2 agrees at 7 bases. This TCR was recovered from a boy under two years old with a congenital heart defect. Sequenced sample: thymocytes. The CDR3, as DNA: TGTGCCAGCAGTTACTCACGGACTAGACCCTACGAGCAGTACTTC. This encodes CASSYSRTRPYEQYF.